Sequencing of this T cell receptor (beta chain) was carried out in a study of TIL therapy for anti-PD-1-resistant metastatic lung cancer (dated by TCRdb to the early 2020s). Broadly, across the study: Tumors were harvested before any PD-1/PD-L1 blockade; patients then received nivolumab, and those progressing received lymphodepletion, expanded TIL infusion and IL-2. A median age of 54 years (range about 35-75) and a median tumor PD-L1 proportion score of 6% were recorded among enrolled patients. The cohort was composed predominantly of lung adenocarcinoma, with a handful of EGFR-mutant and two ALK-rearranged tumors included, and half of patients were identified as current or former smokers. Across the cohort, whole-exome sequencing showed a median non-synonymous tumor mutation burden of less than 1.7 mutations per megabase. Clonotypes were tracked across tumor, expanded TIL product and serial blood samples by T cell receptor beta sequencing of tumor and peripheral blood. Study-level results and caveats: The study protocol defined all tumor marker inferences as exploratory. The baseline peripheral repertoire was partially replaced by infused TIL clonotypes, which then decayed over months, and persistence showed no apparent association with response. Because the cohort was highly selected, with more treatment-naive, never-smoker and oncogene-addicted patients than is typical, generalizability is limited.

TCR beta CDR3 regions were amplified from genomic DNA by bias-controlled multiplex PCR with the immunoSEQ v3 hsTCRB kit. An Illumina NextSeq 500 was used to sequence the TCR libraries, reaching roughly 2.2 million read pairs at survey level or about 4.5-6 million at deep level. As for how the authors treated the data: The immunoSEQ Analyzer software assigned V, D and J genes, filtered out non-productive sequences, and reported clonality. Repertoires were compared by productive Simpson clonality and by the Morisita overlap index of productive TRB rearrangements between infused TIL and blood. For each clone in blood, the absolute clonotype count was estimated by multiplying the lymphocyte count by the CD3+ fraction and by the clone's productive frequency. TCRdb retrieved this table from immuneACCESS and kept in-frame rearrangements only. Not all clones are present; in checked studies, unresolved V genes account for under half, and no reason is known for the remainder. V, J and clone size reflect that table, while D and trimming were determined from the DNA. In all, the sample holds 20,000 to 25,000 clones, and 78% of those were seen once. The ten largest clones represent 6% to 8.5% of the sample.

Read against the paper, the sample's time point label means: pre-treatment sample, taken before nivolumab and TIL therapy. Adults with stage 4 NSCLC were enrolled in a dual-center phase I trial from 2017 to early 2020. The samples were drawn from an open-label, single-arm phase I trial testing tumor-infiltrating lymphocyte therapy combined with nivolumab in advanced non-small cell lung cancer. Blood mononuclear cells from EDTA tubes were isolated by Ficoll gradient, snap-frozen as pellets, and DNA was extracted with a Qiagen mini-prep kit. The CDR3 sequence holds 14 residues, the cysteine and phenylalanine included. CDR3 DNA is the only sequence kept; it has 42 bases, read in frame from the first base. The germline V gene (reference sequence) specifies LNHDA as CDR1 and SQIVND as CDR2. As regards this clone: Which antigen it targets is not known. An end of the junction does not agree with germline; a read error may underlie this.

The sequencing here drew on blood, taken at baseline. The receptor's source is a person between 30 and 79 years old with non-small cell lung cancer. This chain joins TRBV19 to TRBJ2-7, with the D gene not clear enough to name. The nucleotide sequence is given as TGTGCCAGCCATACCCCGGGTGATAATTCACCCCTCCACTTC. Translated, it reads CASHTPGDNSPLHF.